The 8 T cell receptor beta chains presented below share a single source sample, sequenced in a study of blood T cell repertoires in COVID-19. Method: immunoSEQ multiplex PCR; TCRdb's copy keeps in-frame clones and lacks some. The table includes 140,000 or so clones, over 80% detected once. Source material: peripheral blood. All receptors come from a man in his fifties or sixties who had recovered from COVID-19.

The chain joins TRBV30 to TRBJ1-1, with a tentative D call TRBD1 (5 bases). The V end was cut by 7 bases, the J end by 1 base, with 19 bases between. The CDR3 is 15 residues long. Germline V gives CDR1 GTSNPN, CDR2 SVGIG (reference sequence). CDR3 bases: TGTGCCTCCCAGAGGCAGGGACTGAGGAACACTGAAGCTTTCTTT. It translates to CASQRQGLRNTEAFF. Combining the CDR3 with reference TRBV30 and TRBJ1-1 gives the whole variable domain SQTIHQWPATLVQPVGSPLSLECTVEGTSNPNLYWYRQAAGRGLQLLFYSVGIGQISSEVPQNLSASRPQDRQFILSSKKLLLSDSGFYLCASQRQGLRNTEAFFGQGTRLTVV.

The chain has TRBV6-1 and TRBJ2-7; possible D gene TRBD1, 5 bases. Germline assignment: CDR1 MNHNS and CDR2 SASEGT. The germline V and J ends were trimmed by 2 bases and 9 bases, with 17 bases remaining between them. This CDR3 has 14 residues. This CDR3 reads CASSEWNPRQGQYF. CDR3 DNA: TGTGCCAGCAGTGAATGGAACCCCCGGCAGGGGCAGTACTTC.

The chain's CDR3 is CASSLAPSTDTQYF. Written as DNA, the CDR3 is TGTGCCAGCAGCTTAGCCCCTAGCACAGATACGCAGTATTTT. The V and J genes are TRBV7-2 and TRBJ2-3; D is unresolved. The V end lost 0 bases, the J end lost 0 bases, and 4 bases lay between the germline ends. The CDR3 totals 14 residues. The germline V gene encodes CDR1 SGHTA and CDR2 FQGNSA.

The V call is TRBV9, the J call TRBJ2-3; 7 bases are shared with TRBD2. This CDR3 is 16 amino acids long. Germline-derived CDR1 and CDR2 are SGDLS and YYNGEE. The V and J ends lost 0 bases and 0 bases, in that order; junction bases with no gene match: 4. The CDR3 sequence: CASSVVGGGSTDTQYF. The CDR3 coding sequence is TGTGCCAGCAGCGTAGTGGGCGGGGGTAGCACAGATACGCAGTATTTT.

V gene TRBV5-4 combines with J gene TRBJ2-1, with D uncertain. CDR3 size: 12 residues. Trimming pared 4 bases from V and 8 bases from J, leaving 10 bases between. Germline values: CDR1 SGHNT, CDR2 YYREEE (reference sequence). CDR3: CASSDDSHEQFF. The CDR3 DNA reads TGTGCCAGCAGCGACGATAGCCATGAGCAGTTCTTC. The whole variable domain, remainder taken from reference TRBV5-4 and TRBJ2-1, is ETGVTQSPTHLIKTRGQQVTLRCSSQSGHNTVSWYQQALGQGPQFIFQYYREEENGRGNFPPRFSGLQFPNYSSELNVNALELDDSALYLCASSDDSHEQFFGPGTRLTVL.

V usage is TRBV13 and J usage is TRBJ2-4; TRBD1 aligns across 9 bases. Germline V gene sequence: CDR1 PRHDT, CDR2 FYEKMQ (reference sequence). This CDR3 is 16 amino acids long. The V segment lost 5 bases and the J segment 2 bases; nucleotides outside the gene matches: 7. CDR3 bases: TGTGCCAGCAGCGAGGGGGACAGGGTGACCAAAAACATTCAGTACTTC. Its protein is CASSEGDRVTKNIQYF.

The chain uses TRBV11-2 and TRBJ1-2; TRBD1 might be the D (6 bases). The V gene lost 5 bases and the J gene lost 7 bases, with 14 bases spanning the gap. The CDR3 has 13 residues. Germline lookup yields CDR1 SGHAT and CDR2 FQNNGV. The CDR3 coding sequence is TGTGCCAGCAGCCCGGACAGATCAGGTGGCTACACCTTC. Translated: CASSPDRSGGYTF.

J is TRBJ2-3 and V is TRBV4-3; D not resolved. The CDR3 extends over 16 amino acids. Per the germline V gene, CDR1 is LGHNA and CDR2 is YSLEER. The V gene lost 0 bases and the J gene lost 2 bases, with 12 bases spanning the gap. As DNA, the CDR3 is TGCGCCAGCAGCCAAGACGGCGGCTATGCCACAGATACGCAGTATTTT. This sequence encodes CASSQDGGYATDTQYF.